The subject of this entry is one TCR beta chain. Its cognate antigen is unknown. Genomic DNA, the template, was used for profiling of the TCR beta VDJ and CDR3. TCRdb re-called the reads through MiXCR, storing one row per CDR3 protein. The table lists fewer than 200,000 distinct CDR3 sequences, 70% to 80% of them singletons. The record originates from a study of CD8+CD57+ T cells in acquired aplastic anemia. About the research overall: Average DNA yield from sorted CD4+ and CD8+ cells was 3.2 ug. Study findings and constraints: It was found that almost 30 CD8+ CDR3 sequences were shared between patients and controls. No significant patient-versus-control difference appeared in CD8+ Simpson's diversity.

V gave up 0 bases and J gave up 3 bases, with 13 bases separating them. Germline loops: CDR1 SGDLS, CDR2 YYNGEE. The CDR3 extends over 15 amino acids. All sequencing subjects had displayed CD8+CD57+ cell expansion on flow cytometry. All patients had severe acquired aplastic anemia. The TCR originated in a human donor with aplastic anemia. What was sequenced was sorted CD4+, CD8+, or CD8+CD57+ T cells (not recorded which) from PBMCs. The chain recombines TRBV9 with TRBJ2-7, with D maybe TRBD2 (6 bases). The CDR3 loop reads CASSVEEGPYYEQYF. CDR3 coding DNA: TGTGCCAGCAGCGTAGAGGAGGGTCCCTACTACGAGCAGTACTTC.